This T cell receptor (beta chain) was captured in a study of lymphopenia after photon versus proton radiotherapy. Sequenced by immunoSEQ multiplex PCR; TCRdb stores in-frame clones only, minus some. This sample carries roughly 25,000 clones, 70% to 85% of them seen once, and the ten largest clones take roughly 20%. The sequencing here drew on peripheral blood, taken from a patient treated with proton-based radiotherapy. This receptor was obtained from a woman in her seventies with pancreatic cancer.

The CDR3 sequence: CASSGGQGYYEQYF. The CDR3 DNA sequence: TGCGCCAGCAGCGGGGGACAGGGATATTACGAGCAGTACTTC. The rearrangement links TRBV5-1 to TRBJ2-7, with 9 bases aligning to TRBD1. Germline V CDR1 and CDR2: SGHRS, YFSETQ. The CDR3 consists of 14 residues. The J segment lost 4 bases and the V segment lost 4 bases, leaving 6 bases of the junction unmatched.